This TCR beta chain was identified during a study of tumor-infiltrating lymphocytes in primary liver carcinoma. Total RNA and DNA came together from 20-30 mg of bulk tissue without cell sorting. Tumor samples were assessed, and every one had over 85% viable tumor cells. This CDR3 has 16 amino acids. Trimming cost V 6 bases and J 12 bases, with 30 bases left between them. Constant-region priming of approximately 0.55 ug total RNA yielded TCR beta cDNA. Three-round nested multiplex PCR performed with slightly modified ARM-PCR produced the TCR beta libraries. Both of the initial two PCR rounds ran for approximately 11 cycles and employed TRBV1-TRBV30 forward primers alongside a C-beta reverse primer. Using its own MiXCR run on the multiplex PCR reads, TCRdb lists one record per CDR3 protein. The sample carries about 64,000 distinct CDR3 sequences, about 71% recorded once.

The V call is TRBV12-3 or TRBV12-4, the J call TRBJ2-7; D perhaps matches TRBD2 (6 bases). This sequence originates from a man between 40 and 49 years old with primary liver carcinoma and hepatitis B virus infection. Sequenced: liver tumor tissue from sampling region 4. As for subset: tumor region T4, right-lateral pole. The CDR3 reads CASRLTPVSGAYKLYF. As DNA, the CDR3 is TGTGCCAGCAGGTTGACCCCGGTTTCGGGAGCCTACAAGCTGTACTTC.